This TCR beta chain was captured by sequencing in a study of metastatic and nonmetastatic thyroid tumors. Study at large: From malignant and benign thyroid patients, repertoires in blood and in tumor or nodule tissue were compared.

Germline V gene sequence: CDR1 LNHDA, CDR2 SQIVND (reference sequence). This CDR3 spans 15 amino acids. Trimming took 3 bases from V and 8 from J; bases not matched to a gene: 10. No treatment had been given to any patient before thyroid surgery. Per the study methods: The study built a papillary thyroid cancer distant-metastasis classifier from CDR3 differences across clinicopathological groups. With MiXCR, TCRdb reprocessed the PCR reads. TCRdb assigned the V and J calls; the authors' analysis was not used. The table includes tens of thousands of clones, approximately 14% detected once. This clone occurred many times. Its specificity is unknown. Study conclusions and caveats: Reportedly, malignant thyroid tumors had significantly higher TCR beta diversity than benign nodules, in blood and tumor.

Material: blood. The J gene is TRBJ1-2, the V gene TRBV19, with TRBD1 matching over 9 bases. This receptor was taken from a female donor with papillary thyroid cancer or a benign thyroid nodule (not recorded which). Some clones in this sample may be carry-over from other donors' samples. The CDR3 region is CASSILGTGTGGYTF. The CDR3 nucleotides read TGTGCCAGTAGTATTCTTGGGACAGGGACTGGCGGCTACACCTTC.